What follows describes a single TCR beta chain. What antigen it recognizes has not been identified. Base quality data are lacking; no much larger clone is found one base away. The sample comes from a study of cytomegalovirus exposure and HLA in healthy donors (dated by TCRdb to about 2017). For the wider study: According to an earlier analysis of 587 of the donors, 200 million or so T cells yielded 95 million to 140 million unique TCR beta sequences and about 300 Gb of sequence data. Donor age, sex, ethnicity and CMV serostatus were collected together with the repertoire data. To decide whether each TCR beta V gene segment behaved as functional or pseudogenic, an earlier analysis of over 500 of the donors relied on high-throughput TCR beta sequencing. Approximately 300 gigabases of sequencing data and approximately 91 million unique TCR sequences made up an early release that covered approximately 620 HLA-typed donors. High-throughput TCR immunosequencing, statistical association of individual TCRs with disease status, and machine learning were combined to predict cytomegalovirus infection status. Of the roughly 400 genotyped donors, 65% to 90% were placed in the genetic ancestry cluster associated with self-reported Caucasian donors. Typing coverage varied by locus: 629-630 donors for A, B, C, DRB1 and DQB1; approximately 500 for DQA1; 606 for DPA1; more than 450 for DPB1. Genome-wide SNP genotypes for about 60% of the roughly 700 donors were used in a later genetic analysis, which treated that subset as a discovery cohort. Because of strong linkage in the cohort, four or five DR-DQ haplotypes were treated as single units for association and clustering. Every discovery cohort repertoire had been produced on one sequencing platform. Using immunosequencing, the study profiled T cell repertoires from about 620 subjects and related those repertoires to cytomegalovirus serostatus. Across approximately 400 genotyped donors of the cohort, an average of roughly 200,000 unique TCR beta nucleotide sequences per donor were sequenced, and approximately 19% of those sequences were non-productive. The study aimed to test whether signatures of past pathogen exposure could be identified by cataloging public T cell receptors. A later analysis re-examined previously published TCR beta repertoires from around 670 donors and added high-resolution HLA genotyping to investigate patterns of TCR occurrence. Rather than drawing on any new phenotypic data, the later analysis identified candidate immune exposures from TCR beta sequences and the way those sequences occurred across donors. Besides the first cohort of approximately 710 subjects, a separate validation cohort made up of around 120 different subjects was used. HLA typing covered class I and class II loci at four-digit resolution.

The cohort comprised more than 550 healthy bone marrow donors. At the time of sampling, every cohort member was nominally healthy, though immune exposures that went unrecorded were likely present. The donor tested CMV seronegative and was one of the 352 seronegative cohort members. Each donor provided a peripheral blood sample, and peripheral blood mononuclear cells were used for TCR beta sequencing. Genomic DNA extraction from the blood cell samples was performed with the Qiagen DNeasy Blood Extraction Kit. The study at large found these results: Roughly uniform sequencing depth across donors was assumed in presence/absence analyses, although this assumption may not hold. According to a later analysis, most CMV-associated TCR beta chains appeared to be HLA-restricted, and the HLA associations seemed to be driven largely by CMV exposure. The cohort was sequenced for TCR beta chains only, and without alpha or paired-chain data the features that could be detected were limited. A group of highly shared sequence variants was considered likely to be a technical artifact of the sequencing pipeline. When HLA alleles, especially DR and DQ, strongly co-occurred, TCR associations were difficult to assign to individual alleles. Most TCR sequences were observed very rarely across donors, whereas some public TCRs were present in many individuals. Specific HLA alleles were associated with 15,000 to 20,000 TCR beta sequences at a false discovery rate of 0.05 in a later analysis. Some IMGT-functional V segments, including TRBV6-2 and TRBV6-3, could not be distinguished by the 87-base-pair reads and were therefore excluded. In vitro tests confirmed that three of the cytomegalovirus-associated TCR beta chains recognize cytomegalovirus antigens. In an earlier analysis of around 600 of the donors, most TCR beta V segments were observed in productive rearrangements about 90% or about 30% of the time, broadly matching IMGT annotations. In a later analysis, the rate of TCR association differed among HLA loci, with DRB1 alleles having the most associated TCRs and HLA-C alleles having the fewest. The authors suggested that the approach could potentially be generalized to other disease states and immunological phenotypes. The only immune exposure information available for the cohort was CMV serostatus. Because counts were too low, about 17 rarely observed V segments, including chromosome 9 orphons, were excluded from the earlier analysis of around 590 of the donors. Linkage disequilibrium might explain the correlated functional status among segregating V segments, but an unknown experimental factor could not be excluded. A later genetic analysis associated a missense DCLRE1C variant with V-gene and J-gene trimming of TCR beta chains, and an independent cohort replicated the association. The study gave a list of some 150 TCR beta chains associated with cytomegalovirus. In both the original and validation cohorts, the classifier was reported to diagnose cytomegalovirus status with high specificity and sensitivity. Compared with the roughly 700-donor mean, donors in an Asian-associated ancestry cluster had fewer N-insertions in productive TCRs, according to a later genetic analysis. In a later analysis, HLA-associated TCR beta chains showed more clonal expansion and lower generation probabilities than non-associated chains that were equally common. Because HLA typing was unavailable for some donors at each locus, only the typed subset was used in association tests. A further reported finding was that TCR beta sequences accurately predicted the HLA-A and HLA-B alleles for most subjects in the first cohort. Several of the top co-occurrence clusters appeared to be linked to parvovirus B19, influenza, CMV and Epstein-Barr virus, according to a later analysis.

Library preparation employed the immunoSEQ multiplex PCR assay. A mixture of 60 forward primers for TCR Vbeta segments and 13 reverse primers for TCR Jbeta segments was used in the multiplex PCR. The CDR3 region of rearranged TCR beta genes was amplified from genomic DNA by a multiplex PCR assay. The amplified TCR beta libraries were sequenced on the Illumina HiSeq System as 87-base-pair reads. Per the source publication's procedure: In a later analysis, tens of millions of unique TCR beta chains were counted across the roughly 610 repertoires, and about 9.9 million of these chains were shared by at least two donors. Raw reads were error-corrected and collapsed into unique sequences with a nearest-neighbor algorithm that merged closely related sequences to remove PCR and sequencing errors. Alignment of CDR3 sequences to IMGT reference sequences was used to assign V, D and J gene segments. For a sequence to be retained, a match of at least six nucleotides to both a V gene segment and a J gene segment was required. Rearrangements were classified as productive when the CDR3 lacked stop codons and remained in frame with V and J, and all other rearrangements were classified as non-productive. Following IMGT convention, CDR3 was defined as the stretch from the second conserved V-encoded cysteine up to the conserved J-encoded phenylalanine. Sequences without an unambiguous match to a single V gene segment were excluded from the earlier analysis of 500 to 700 of the donors. In an earlier analysis of a few hundred of the donors, V segments were called functional above 56.7% productive rearrangements and were called segregating when the between-donor standard deviation exceeded 5%. A statistical classification framework was developed to diagnose cytomegalovirus status using the catalog of TCR beta chain sequences. In a later analysis, V and J genes were assigned by comparing TCR nucleotide sequences against IMGT/GENE-DB human TR gene sequences. The TCRdist pipeline was used in a later analysis to assign CDR3 sequences and most-parsimonious VDJ recombination scenarios. In a later analysis, each TCR beta chain was defined by its CDR3 amino acid sequence together with its V-gene family, and reads without a unique V-gene family were excluded. In a later analysis, 500 to 700 highly shared, low-generation-probability nucleotide sequences were removed to address suspected cross-contamination and a sequencing artifact. For each public chain, a later analysis derived a clonal expansion index from normalized ranks of inferred template counts within each repertoire. A later analysis computed generation probabilities with a VDJ recombination model fitted to out-of-frame rearrangements, and checked the results against IGoR. In a later analysis, hypergeometric tests were used to score TCR-TCR, TCR-HLA and TCR-CMV co-occurrence, with a repertoire-size bias correction applied to TCR pairs. A later analysis estimated false discovery rates by permuting HLA or CMV assignments 20 times. In a later analysis, co-occurring TCRs were grouped with DBSCAN, and TCRdist sequence similarity was added when clustering was performed within HLA-allele-positive subsets. Co-occurrence clustering excluded repertoires with fewer than 30,000 or more than 120,000 public chains, plus five with anomalous nucleotide sharing. Held by TCRdb, this immuneACCESS table contains in-frame sequences only and omits some clones. Under half of the omission traces to an unresolved V gene where checked; the cause of the rest is unknown. The V and J calls and clone size come from that table; D and trimming were worked out from the DNA. This sample comprises around 180,000 clones, roughly four fifths of them detected only once. The ten largest account for around 2% of the sample.

From the germline V gene, CDR1 is LGHNA and CDR2 is YSLEER. A distance of 14 bases separates the germline ends of V and J, which lose 0 bases and 2 bases respectively. Spanning cysteine to phenylalanine, the CDR3 consists of 16 amino acids. The entry retains the CDR3 DNA only, 48 bases that are in frame from base 1. The rearranged segments are TRBV4-3 and TRBJ2-7; the D gene is perhaps TRBD1, from 5 matching bases. The clonotype comes from a man between 18 and 29 years old in good health and CMV-seronegative. Sequencing was done on a sample of PBMCs. The CDR3 reads CASSQDPRTDTYEQYF. The base sequence is TGCGCCAGCAGCCAAGATCCTCGGACGGACACCTACGAGCAGTACTTC.